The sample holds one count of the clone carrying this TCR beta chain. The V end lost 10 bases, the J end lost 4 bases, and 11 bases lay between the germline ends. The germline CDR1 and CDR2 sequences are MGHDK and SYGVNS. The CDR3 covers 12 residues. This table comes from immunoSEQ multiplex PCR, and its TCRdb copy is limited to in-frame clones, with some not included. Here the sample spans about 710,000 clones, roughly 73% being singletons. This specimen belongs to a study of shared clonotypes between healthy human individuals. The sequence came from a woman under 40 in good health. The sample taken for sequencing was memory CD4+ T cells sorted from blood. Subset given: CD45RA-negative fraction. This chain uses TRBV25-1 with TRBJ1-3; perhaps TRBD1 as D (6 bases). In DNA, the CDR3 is TGTGCCACCTCAGGGACAGGAAACACCATATATTTT. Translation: CATSGTGNTIYF.